Below, 32 T cell receptor beta chains from the same sample are listed, as sequenced in a study of blood T cell repertoires in COVID-19. The protocol was immunoSEQ multiplex PCR, while the TCRdb copy is restricted to in-frame clones and leaves out a portion. This sample has about 360,000 clones, with approximately 86% found just once. Specimen: peripheral blood. The receptors originated from a human donor in a cohort sampled during active COVID-19.

The V and J genes are TRBV7-3 and TRBJ1-6; D ambiguous. V shed 1 base and J shed 8 bases, with 12 bases lying between them. The CDR3 spans 15 residues. Germline CDR1 reads SGHTA; CDR2 reads FQGTGA. CDR3 amino acids: CASSLSGGIDSPLHF. The CDR3 bases are TGTGCCAGCAGCTTAAGCGGAGGGATTGATTCACCCCTCCACTTT. Together with reference TRBV7-3 and TRBJ1-6, the CDR3 gives the full variable domain: GAGVSQTPSNKVTEKGKYVELRCDPISGHTALYWYRQSLGQGPEFLIYFQGTGAADDSGLPNDRFFAVRPEGSVSTLKIQRTERGDSAVYLCASSLSGGIDSPLHFGNGTRLTVT.

The chain uses TRBV5-1 and TRBJ1-1; 8 positions agree with TRBD1. V lost 5 bases, J lost 5 bases, and 11 bases stayed unmatched. This CDR3 spans 15 amino acids. Germline lookup yields CDR1 SGHRS and CDR2 YFSETQ. CDR3 residues: CASSPSTGAMTEAFF. The CDR3 bases are TGCGCCAGCAGTCCATCGACAGGGGCCATGACTGAAGCTTTCTTT.

This chain joins TRBV5-6 and TRBJ1-5, with 7 nucleotides matching TRBD1. CDR1 SGHDT and CDR2 YYEEEE come from the germline V gene. The V segment lost 4 bases and the J segment 9 bases; nucleotides outside the gene matches: 7. The CDR3 extends over 13 amino acids. Written as DNA, the CDR3 is TGTGCCAGCAGCCTGGACAGGTTCGGGCCCCAGCATTTT. It codes for CASSLDRFGPQHF.

In its sample, this clone was seen a few times. The CDR3: CASSGTGRLRSYEQYF. The CDR3 nucleotides are TGTGCCAGCAGTGGGACAGGGAGACTGAGGTCCTACGAGCAGTACTTC. The rearrangement links TRBV28 to TRBJ2-7; 9 bases align to TRBD1. V lost 5 bases to trimming and J lost 1 base; unmatched junction nucleotides: 9. Germline CDR1 is MDHEN and CDR2 is SYDVKM. The CDR3 is made up of 16 amino acids.

This chain joins TRBV5-4 and TRBJ2-7; D is possibly TRBD1 (6 bases). The CDR3 spans 15 residues. Looked up from germline, CDR1 is SGHNT and CDR2 is YYREEE (reference sequence). V lost 0 bases and J 3 bases, leaving 13 bases between the germline ends. Here the CDR3 reads CASSLGGQGGYEQYF. The CDR3 DNA reads TGTGCCAGCAGCTTGGGCGGGCAAGGGGGCTACGAGCAGTACTTC.

The V gene is TRBV2, the J gene TRBJ2-1; TRBD2 might be the D (5 bases). Trimming removed 4 bases at V and 7 bases at J, with 8 bases between. The germline V gene encodes CDR1 SNHLY and CDR2 FYNNEI. The CDR3 spans 12 residues. The CDR3 sequence: CASSVWTNEQFF. CDR3 nucleotide sequence: TGTGCCAGCAGTGTTTGGACTAATGAGCAGTTCTTC.

Written as DNA, the CDR3 is TGTGCCAGCAGCATTTCCCCAGGGGAGCAGTACTTC. Protein product: CASSISPGEQYF. The chain has TRBV13 and TRBJ2-7; D perhaps matches TRBD1 (5 bases). From germline, CDR1 is PRHDT and CDR2 FYEKMQ (reference sequence). V lost 5 bases and J lost 7, with 12 bases in between. This CDR3 has 12 residues.

The DNA for the CDR3 is TGTGCCAGCAGTTACGACGGGTCAAAGGGGTCACCCCTCCACTTT. This sequence encodes CASSYDGSKGSPLHF. This chain links TRBV6-6 with TRBJ1-6, with D possibly matching TRBD1 (5 bases). The CDR3 contains 15 residues. CDR1 and CDR2 from the germline V gene are MNHNY and SVGAGI (reference sequence). V lost 2 bases and J 10 bases, leaving 15 bases between the germline ends.

The chain employs TRBV15 and TRBJ1-2; perhaps TRBD1 as D (5 bases). CDR1 and CDR2 (germline): LNHNV, YYDKDF (reference sequence). The CDR3 runs 17 residues. The V gene lost 1 base and the J gene lost 0 bases, with 15 bases spanning the gap. CDR3 residues: CATSRGRGMASNYGYTF. The CDR3 region has the DNA TGTGCCACCAGCAGAGGGAGGGGTATGGCTTCTAACTATGGCTACACCTTC.

The chain links TRBV6-6 to TRBJ2-3; no firm D call. This CDR3 region has 11 residues. Germline V CDR1 and CDR2: MNHNY, SVGAGI (reference sequence). Deletions cut 2 bases from V and 5 bases from J, with 2 bases between. The CDR3 DNA reads as TGTGCCAGCAGTTACCGAGATACGCAGTATTTT. It yields the protein CASSYRDTQYF.

The V and J genes are TRBV28 and TRBJ2-5, with 8 bases that match TRBD1. This CDR3 has 15 residues. Germline-derived CDR1 and CDR2 are MDHEN and SYDVKM. The trim removed 6 bases at V and 4 bases at J, leaving 10 bases unmatched. CDR3 amino acids: CASSDIQGARETQYF. CDR3 sequence (DNA): TGTGCCAGCAGCGACATCCAGGGGGCGCGAGAGACCCAGTACTTC.

The J gene is TRBJ1-6, the V gene TRBV21-1; TRBD1 is the table's D call, not checked against the DNA. TRBV21-1 is tagged as a pseudogene. CDR3 length equals 21 residues. CDR3 loop: CASSKLPSDPERLGGNSPLHF. The CDR3 DNA sequence: TGTGCCAGCAGCAAATTACCTTCCGACCCGGAACGGCTAGGGGGTAATTCACCCCTCCACTTT.

This clone was seen just once. The chain is built from TRBV5-1 and TRBJ2-3, with 8 bases fitting TRBD2. Germline V gene sequence: CDR1 SGHRS, CDR2 YFSETQ. CDR3 length: 17 amino acids. V trimming: 0 bases; J trimming: 4 bases; junction bases outside the gene matches: 10. The CDR3 nucleotides read TGCGCCAGCAGCTTGGCGGTGTCGGGGGGGCCGGCAGATACGCAGTATTTT. Translation gives CASSLAVSGGPADTQYF.

V and J are TRBV20-1 and TRBJ2-1; maybe TRBD2 (5 bases). This CDR3 contains 11 residues. The germline gives CDR1 DFQATT, CDR2 SNEGSKA (reference sequence). With 6 bases removed from V and 6 bases from J, the gap between germline ends came to 9 bases. The CDR3 is CSATRGNEQFF. Written as DNA, the CDR3 is TGCAGTGCCACCCGGGGCAATGAGCAGTTCTTC.

V gene TRBV2 combines with J gene TRBJ2-7, with 9 bases lining up with TRBD1. The germline CDR1 and CDR2 sequences are SNHLY and FYNNEI. The CDR3 has 13 amino acids. The ends lost 9 bases at V and 4 bases at J; junction bases unmatched: 7. CDR3 sequence: CASSTGGGYEQYF. The CDR3 bases are TGTGCCAGTTCGACAGGGGGTGGGTACGAGCAGTACTTC.

The chain combines TRBV11-2 with TRBJ2-3; tentative D call: TRBD2 (6 bases). The CDR3 spans 14 residues. Germline assignment: CDR1 SGHAT and CDR2 FQNNGV. Between the trimmed V and J ends, which lost 6 bases and 2 bases, there was a span of 12 bases. The CDR3 DNA sequence: TGTGCCAGCAGGAAAGGAGGGACCACAGATACGCAGTATTTT. It is translated as CASRKGGTTDTQYF.

CDR3 nucleotide sequence: TGTGCCAGCAGGTTCCCGGACAGAGCCTATGGCTACACCTTC. The encoded protein is CASRFPDRAYGYTF. The V and J genes are TRBV28 and TRBJ1-2; D is possibly TRBD1 (6 bases). Trimming took off 6 bases at V and 4 bases at J, with 15 bases between the two ends. Germline V CDR1 and CDR2: MDHEN, SYDVKM. The CDR3 has 14 residues.

V usage is TRBV27 and J usage is TRBJ2-1, with D perhaps TRBD2 (6 bases). The CDR3 has 12 residues. Germline CDR1 and CDR2: MNHEY and SMNVEV (reference sequence). V was clipped by 2 bases and J by 9 bases, with 8 bases between them. The CDR3 reads CASSLGGFEQFF. The CDR3 coding sequence is TGTGCCAGCAGTTTAGGGGGGTTTGAGCAGTTCTTC.

J is TRBJ2-1 and V is TRBV5-6; TRBD1 aligns across 9 bases. The CDR3 loop spans 15 amino acids. The junction had 6 bases not matched to a gene; V was cut back by 4 bases and J by 4 bases. Germline-derived CDR1 and CDR2 are SGHDT and YYEEEE. The CDR3 coding sequence is TGTGCCAGCAGCAGTACCGGGACAGGGTACAATGAGCAGTTCTTC. It translates to CASSSTGTGYNEQFF.

The J gene is TRBJ1-5, the V gene TRBV19, with TRBD1 matching over 11 bases. Germline CDR1 reads LNHDA; CDR2 reads SQIVND (reference sequence). Trimming at V came to 6 bases and at J to 0 bases, leaving 4 bases not matched to a gene. The CDR3 is made up of 16 amino acids. CDR3 loop: CASRWGTGGSNQPQHF. The CDR3, as DNA: TGTGCCAGTAGATGGGGGACAGGGGGTAGCAATCAGCCCCAGCATTTT.

For this clone: Other DNA sequences in this sample translate to the same CDR3. The chain combines TRBV19 with TRBJ2-7, with 7 bases aligning to TRBD1. The V and J ends lost 6 bases and 1 base, in that order; junction bases with no gene match: 9. CDR3 size: 15 residues. CDR1 LNHDA and CDR2 SQIVND come from the germline V gene (reference sequence). CDR3 in amino acids: CASRGSGTDSYEQYF. In DNA form, the CDR3 reads TGTGCCAGTAGAGGCTCCGGGACAGATTCCTACGAGCAGTACTTC. Together with reference TRBV19 and TRBJ2-7, the CDR3 gives the full variable domain: DGGITQSPKYLFRKEGQNVTLSCEQNLNHDAMYWYRQDPGQGLRLIYYSQIVNDFQKGDIAEGYSVSREKKESFPLTVTSAQKNPTAFYLCASRGSGTDSYEQYFGPGTRLTVT.

The DNA for the CDR3 is TGTGCCAGCAGCGTAGATTCAGGGGATAATTCACCCCTCCACTTT. This codes for CASSVDSGDNSPLHF. This chain connects TRBV9 to TRBJ1-6; possible D gene TRBD1, 6 bases. The CDR3 spans 15 residues. Germline V gene sequence: CDR1 SGDLS, CDR2 YYNGEE. V lost 0 bases and J 5 bases, leaving 9 bases between the germline ends.

This clone has just one count. The chain has TRBV7-7 and TRBJ2-5, with TRBD1 as a possible D gene (6 bases). The CDR3 is 14 residues long. V was pared by 8 bases and J by 0 bases, with 13 bases between. Germline V gene sequence: CDR1 SSHAT, CDR2 FNYEAQ (reference sequence). In DNA, the CDR3 is TGTGCCAGCGGTCCCGGGACACACCAAGAGACCCAGTACTTC. This sequence encodes CASGPGTHQETQYF. Complete variable domain (other parts from reference TRBV7-7 and TRBJ2-5): GAGVSQSPRYKVTKRGQDVTLRCDPISSHATLYWYQQALGQGPEFLTYFNYEAQPDKSGLPSDRFSAERPEGSISTLTIQRTEQRDSAMYRCASGPGTHQETQYFGPGTRLLVL.

The rearrangement links TRBV18 to TRBJ2-1; 9 positions match TRBD1. Looked up from germline, CDR1 is KGHSH and CDR2 is LQKENI. This CDR3 has 13 residues. J was trimmed by 9 bases and V by 4 bases; bases with no gene match: 4. This CDR3 is CASSRDRVGEQFF. Written as DNA, the CDR3 is TGTGCCAGCTCACGGGACAGGGTCGGTGAGCAGTTCTTC.

The chain employs TRBV18 and TRBJ1-5, with 9 bases fitting TRBD1. Germline-derived CDR1 and CDR2 are KGHSH and LQKENI. Trimming took 2 bases from V and 2 from J; bases not matched to a gene: 4. The CDR3 is 16 residues long. CDR3 loop: CASSPGDRVGNQPQHF. The CDR3 DNA reads TGTGCCAGCTCACCAGGGGACAGGGTCGGCAATCAGCCCCAGCATTTT.

CDR3 sequence: CASSQDNWTGGRGYTF. The CDR3, as DNA: TGCGCCAGCAGCCAAGATAACTGGACAGGGGGAAGAGGCTACACCTTC. This rearrangement joins TRBV4-1 to TRBJ1-2; TRBD1 agrees at 10 bases. CDR3 length equals 16 residues. Per germline, CDR1 MGHRA and CDR2 YSYEKL. V lost 0 bases to trimming and J lost 8 bases; unmatched junction nucleotides: 9.

V and J are TRBV4-1 and TRBJ1-4; no clear D gene. This CDR3 is built from 13 residues. The germline gives CDR1 MGHRA, CDR2 YSYEKL. Trimming removed 4 bases from V and 10 bases from J, with 13 bases in between. The CDR3 coding sequence is TGCGCCAGCAGCCTCGGGGAGGTTGGAAAACTGTTTTTT. Its protein product is CASSLGEVGKLFF.

DNA of the CDR3: TGTGCCATCAGTGAAGCGGGAGTCTCAGAGACCCAGTACTTC. Translating it yields CAISEAGVSETQYF. The chain couples TRBV10-3 to TRBJ2-5; TRBD2 matches 8 bases. The germline V gene encodes CDR1 ENHRY and CDR2 SYGVKD. The trim removed 3 bases at V and 4 bases at J, leaving 4 bases unmatched. This CDR3 is 14 amino acids long.

The chain uses TRBV5-1 and TRBJ2-1; 7 positions match TRBD1. V shed 4 bases, J shed 7 bases, and the junction held 11 bases outside the gene matches. The germline CDR1 and CDR2 sequences are SGHRS and YFSETQ. The CDR3 totals 15 residues. For the CDR3, the DNA is TGCGCCAGCAGCCCTCAGACAGGGTTTTCGAATGAGCAGTTCTTC. Amino acids: CASSPQTGFSNEQFF. The entire variable domain, with the rest obtained from reference TRBV5-1 and TRBJ2-1, is as follows: KAGVTQTPRYLIKTRGQQVTLSCSPISGHRSVSWYQQTPGQGLQFLFEYFSETQRNKGNFPGRFSGRQFSNSRSEMNVSTLELGDSALYLCASSPQTGFSNEQFFGPGTRLTVL.

V usage is TRBV5-1 and J usage is TRBJ1-2, with unresolved D. The CDR3 has 14 amino acids. Between the trimmed V and J ends, which lost 2 bases and 9 bases, there was a span of 17 bases. Germline values: CDR1 SGHRS, CDR2 YFSETQ. The CDR3 here is CASSLEFGLRSYTF. The CDR3 DNA reads as TGCGCCAGCAGCTTAGAATTTGGACTGAGGAGCTACACCTTC.

The CDR3 DNA follows: TGTGCCAGTAGTACAGGGCCATTACTGTTTTTT. Its protein product is CASSTGPLLFF. The J gene is TRBJ1-4, the V gene TRBV19, with D perhaps matching TRBD1 (5 bases). Germline loops: CDR1 LNHDA, CDR2 SQIVND (reference sequence). Trimming left V 4 bases short and J 13 bases short, with 10 bases between. The CDR3 runs 11 residues.

The chain's CDR3 is CATSDPDNEQFF. The CDR3, as DNA: TGTGCCACCAGTGACCCCGACAATGAGCAGTTCTTC. This sequence joins TRBV24-1 and TRBJ2-1; D remains ambiguous. Trimming stripped 4 bases from V and 5 bases from J, with 5 bases between. The CDR3 loop spans 12 amino acids. In germline, CDR1 is KGHDR, CDR2 SFDVKD.